These 31 T cell receptor beta chains originate from one sample sequenced in a study of T cell responses to AZD1222 COVID-19 vaccine. Sequenced by immunoSEQ multiplex PCR; TCRdb stores in-frame clones only, minus some. This sample carries tens of thousands of clones, 88% of them seen once, and the ten largest clones take 10%. The material was peripheral blood, obtained on day 0 of MenACWY control vaccination. The receptors here all came from an adult in good health.

The genes are TRBV7-2 and TRBJ2-2, with D maybe TRBD2 (6 bases). The CDR3 covers 15 residues. V was pared by 5 bases and J by 3 bases, with 13 bases between. Germline V gives CDR1 SGHTA, CDR2 FQGNSA. CDR3 amino acids: CASSTYGGDTGELFF. The CDR3 nucleotides read TGTGCCAGCAGCACCTACGGGGGAGACACCGGGGAGCTGTTTTTT. Drawing the rest from reference TRBV7-2 and TRBJ2-2, the complete variable domain is GAGVSQSPSNKVTEKGKDVELRCDPISGHTALYWYRQSLGQGLEFLIYFQGNSAPDKSGLPSDRFSAERTGGSVSTLTIQRTQQEDSAVYLCASSTYGGDTGELFFGEGSRLTVL.

The chain combines TRBV12-3 or TRBV12-4 with TRBJ1-6; weak D call: TRBD1 (5 bases). Trimming removed 6 bases from V and 11 bases from J, with 14 bases in between. The CDR3 is 13 amino acids. CDR3 DNA sequence: TGTGCCAGCAGCGGGGACGGAGAGGCACCCCTCCACTTT. Protein product: CASSGDGEAPLHF.

The chain combines TRBV5-1 with TRBJ2-7, with D hard to call. There are 15 residues in the CDR3. V lost 0 bases, J lost 3 bases, and 13 bases lay in between. CDR1 is SGHRS and CDR2 is YFSETQ in the germline V gene. As DNA, the CDR3 is TGCGCCAGCAGCTTGGATGGCACCCAGTACTACGAGCAGTACTTC. Protein sequence: CASSLDGTQYYEQYF.

This chain links TRBV3-1 (or the pseudogene TRBV3-2) with TRBJ2-7; D may be TRBD1 (5 bases). V shed 1 base and J shed 2 bases, with 15 bases lying between them. Germline V gene lookup returns CDR1 LGHDT and CDR2 YNNKEL (reference sequence). The CDR3 spans 16 residues. The CDR3 DNA follows: TGTGCCAGCAGCCAAGTCGGGCAAGGGGATACCTACGAGCAGTACTTC. As protein: CASSQVGQGDTYEQYF.

The chain couples TRBV2 to TRBJ1-4; D not resolved. The length of the CDR3 is 15 residues. Germline CDR1 and CDR2: SNHLY and FYNNEI. V was shortened by 6 bases and J by 2 bases, with 13 bases between the two germline ends. The CDR3 loop is CASRKPSETNEKLFF. The CDR3 DNA follows: TGTGCCAGCAGGAAACCCTCAGAGACTAATGAAAAACTGTTTTTT.

The chain links TRBV5-8 to TRBJ1-3, with no clear D. The CDR3 has 16 residues. CDR1 SGHTS and CDR2 YDEGEE come from the germline V gene. With 3 bases removed from V and 3 bases from J, the gap between germline ends came to 16 bases. This chain's CDR3 is CASSSAPSRDGNTIYF. CDR3 bases: TGTGCCAGCAGCTCAGCCCCCTCGAGGGATGGAAACACCATATATTTT. Full variable domain (remainder filled in from reference TRBV5-8 and TRBJ1-3): EAGVTQSPTHLIKTRGQQATLRCSPISGHTSVYWYQQALGLGLQFLLWYDEGEERNRGNFPPRFSGRQFPNYSSELNVNALELEDSALYLCASSSAPSRDGNTIYFGEGSWLTVV.

V is TRBV9 and J is TRBJ2-2; D is unresolved. Trimming left V 0 bases short and J 1 base short, with 10 bases between. Germline lookup yields CDR1 SGDLS and CDR2 YYNGEE. CDR3 size: 16 residues. In nucleotides, the CDR3 is TGTGCCAGCAGCGTAGCTACTTCTGGGAACACCGGGGAGCTGTTTTTT. Protein: CASSVATSGNTGELFF.

This chain connects TRBV7-2 to TRBJ1-2, with D maybe TRBD1 (6 bases). The CDR3 contains 14 residues. The germline gives CDR1 SGHTA, CDR2 FQGNSA. V was shortened by 5 bases and J by 3 bases, with 13 bases between the two germline ends. The CDR3 coding sequence is TGTGCCAGCAGCCTTACAGGGTCCCACTATGGCTACACCTTC. It specifies CASSLTGSHYGYTF. The whole variable domain, remainder taken from reference TRBV7-2 and TRBJ1-2, is GAGVSQSPSNKVTEKGKDVELRCDPISGHTALYWYRQSLGQGLEFLIYFQGNSAPDKSGLPSDRFSAERTGGSVSTLTIQRTQQEDSAVYLCASSLTGSHYGYTFGSGTRLTVV.

J is TRBJ2-5 and V is TRBV6-5; possibly TRBD2 for D (5 bases). Germline V gene lookup returns CDR1 MNHEY and CDR2 SVGAGI. The CDR3 runs 16 residues. Trimming pared 0 bases from V and 2 bases from J, leaving 13 bases between. The CDR3 spells CASSYSWTGYQETQYF. CDR3 coding DNA: TGTGCCAGCAGTTACTCGTGGACGGGATATCAAGAGACCCAGTACTTC.

This chain connects TRBV10-3 to TRBJ2-1; weak D call: TRBD1 (5 bases). The germline CDR1 and CDR2 sequences are ENHRY and SYGVKD. The CDR3 loop spans 19 amino acids. V shed 2 bases and J shed 2 bases, with 22 bases lying between them. CDR3 in amino acids: CAISEPNRGGESPYNEQFF. DNA of the CDR3: TGTGCCATCAGTGAGCCGAATAGGGGCGGAGAGAGTCCCTACAATGAGCAGTTCTTC.

This chain connects TRBV30 to TRBJ1-1; 8 positions match TRBD1. The CDR3 runs to 14 residues. CDR1 is GTSNPN, CDR2 SVGIG, per germline (reference sequence). V gave up 1 base and J gave up 12 bases; unmatched junction bases: 13. CDR3 in DNA: TGTGCCTGGAGTGGAAACAGGGGGGGCGGGTTAACTTTCTTT. Translation: CAWSGNRGGGLTFF.

The gene calls are TRBV27 and TRBJ1-2; 7 bases match TRBD1. CDR1 MNHEY and CDR2 SMNVEV come from the germline V gene (reference sequence). The V segment lost 6 bases and the J segment 8 bases; nucleotides outside the gene matches: 9. This CDR3 region has 13 residues. The DNA for the CDR3 is TGTGCCAGCAGACGGGACAGTACTATAGGCTACACCTTC. Translated, it gives CASRRDSTIGYTF.

V and J are TRBV4-2 and TRBJ2-3; 11 bases are shared with TRBD2. With 6 bases clipped from V and 4 bases from J, the junction kept 6 bases outside the gene matches. Germline V gene lookup returns CDR1 LGHNA and CDR2 YNFKEQ. The CDR3 has 15 residues. The chain's CDR3 is CASSLTSGEADTQYF. CDR3 sequence (DNA): TGTGCCAGCAGTCTGACTAGCGGGGAGGCAGATACGCAGTATTTT.

This clone has a handful of counts. The CDR3, as DNA: TGTGCCAGCAGCTTGGATCGGGGGATTGCGACTGAAGCTTTCTTT. Residues: CASSLDRGIATEAFF. This chain links TRBV5-4 with TRBJ1-1, with D perhaps matching TRBD1 (5 bases). The CDR3 is 15 amino acids. The V end lost 0 bases, the J end lost 5 bases, and 14 bases lay between the germline ends. Germline-derived CDR1 and CDR2 are SGHNT and YYREEE (reference sequence).

This clone has a single count. The chain links TRBV5-1 to TRBJ2-5; 8 bases fit TRBD2. V lost 3 bases, J lost 1 base, and 2 bases stayed unmatched. Germline V gives CDR1 SGHRS, CDR2 YFSETQ. CDR3 length: 14 amino acids. The CDR3 nucleotides read TGCGCCAGCAGCTCTAGCGGGTTCCAAGAGACCCAGTACTTC. Its protein product is CASSSSGFQETQYF.

This chain connects TRBV4-2 to TRBJ1-3, with D perhaps matching TRBD1 (5 bases). Germline V lookup: CDR1 LGHNA, CDR2 YNFKEQ. Trimming removed 2 bases from V and 4 bases from J, with 12 bases in between. This CDR3 spans 15 amino acids. This CDR3 reads CASSQMWGGGNTIYF. For the CDR3, the DNA is TGTGCCAGCAGCCAAATGTGGGGGGGAGGAAACACCATATATTTT.

V is TRBV12-3 or TRBV12-4 and J is TRBJ1-2; D not certain. CDR3 length: 13 amino acids. The V gene lost 1 base and the J gene lost 2 bases, with 5 bases spanning the gap. The CDR3 sequence is CASSLGTNYGYTF. The CDR3 nucleotides read TGTGCCAGCAGTTTAGGAACAAACTATGGCTACACCTTC.

The V gene is TRBV7-9, the J gene TRBJ1-2; D gene ambiguous. Germline values: CDR1 SEHNR, CDR2 FQNEAQ (reference sequence). With 7 bases removed from V and 2 bases from J, the gap between germline ends came to 14 bases. The CDR3 has 14 residues. CDR3 in amino acids: CASTTLTVNYGYTF. The CDR3 DNA follows: TGTGCCAGCACCACCTTGACCGTGAACTATGGCTACACCTTC.

The rearrangement links TRBV5-6 to TRBJ2-7; D might be TRBD2 (6 bases). This CDR3 comprises 16 residues. Per the germline V gene, CDR1 is SGHDT and CDR2 is YYEEEE. V lost 4 bases and J lost 0, with 17 bases in between. The CDR3 protein is CASSQSGTGSSYEQYF. In DNA form, the CDR3 reads TGTGCCAGCAGCCAATCAGGGACTGGGAGCTCCTACGAGCAGTACTTC. The full variable domain, rest sourced from reference TRBV5-6 and TRBJ2-7, is DAGVTQSPTHLIKTRGQQVTLRCSPKSGHDTVSWYQQALGQGPQFIFQYYEEEERQRGNFPDRFSGHQFPNYSSELNVNALLLGDSALYLCASSQSGTGSSYEQYFGPGTRLTVT.

The V and J genes are TRBV15 and TRBJ1-1; D may be TRBD1 (5 bases). CDR1 is LNHNV, CDR2 YYDKDF, per germline (reference sequence). V lost 1 base and J lost 1, with 10 bases in between. The CDR3 is 15 amino acids. CDR3 loop: CATSRGGGTNTEAFF. As DNA, the CDR3 is TGTGCCACCAGCAGAGGCGGAGGGACGAACACTGAAGCTTTCTTT.

The chain couples TRBV5-1 to TRBJ2-3, with 8 bases that match TRBD2. In germline, CDR1 is SGHRS, CDR2 YFSETQ. The length of the CDR3 is 15 residues. V gave up 4 bases and J gave up 2 bases; unmatched junction bases: 6. The CDR3 protein is CASSPLAGSTDTQYF. In nucleotides, the CDR3 is TGCGCCAGCAGCCCGTTAGCGGGGTCCACAGATACGCAGTATTTT.

This rearrangement joins TRBV20-1 to TRBJ1-2; no clear D. The CDR3 is 11 residues long. V was shortened by 3 bases and J by 7 bases, with 9 bases between the two germline ends. Germline CDR1 DFQATT, CDR2 SNEGSKA (reference sequence). In DNA form, the CDR3 reads TGCAGTGCTAGTGAGGCGCGTGGCTACACCTTC. Its translation: CSASEARGYTF.

This chain uses TRBV7-3 with TRBJ1-1, with D possibly TRBD1 on 6 matching bases. Germline CDR1 is SGHTA and CDR2 is FQGTGA. Trimming removed 2 bases at V and 1 base at J, with 14 bases between. The CDR3 spans 16 residues. CDR3 nucleotide sequence: TGTGCCAGCAGCTTATGGGGGGGCGCAGAGAACACTGAAGCTTTCTTT. The encoded protein is CASSLWGGAENTEAFF.

This chain joins TRBV30 and TRBJ1-1; the match to TRBD1 covers 7 bases. V shed 5 bases and J 0 bases; nucleotides not matched to a gene: 6. This CDR3 has 14 residues. CDR1 is GTSNPN, CDR2 SVGIG, per germline (reference sequence). This CDR3 reads CAWGRDSVNTEAFF. The CDR3 bases are TGTGCCTGGGGCAGGGACAGTGTGAACACTGAAGCTTTCTTT. The full variable domain, completed using reference TRBV30 and TRBJ1-1, is SQTIHQWPATLVQPVGSPLSLECTVEGTSNPNLYWYRQAAGRGLQLLFYSVGIGQISSEVPQNLSASRPQDRQFILSSKKLLLSDSGFYLCAWGRDSVNTEAFFGQGTRLTVV.

The chain links TRBV2 to TRBJ1-4; D perhaps matches TRBD1 (5 bases). CDR1 SNHLY and CDR2 FYNNEI come from the germline V gene. Trimming stripped 6 bases from V and 5 bases from J, with 13 bases between. The CDR3 covers 14 residues. CDR3 amino acids: CASSRDGGNEKLFF. CDR3 bases: TGTGCCAGCAGCAGGGACGGGGGGAATGAAAAACTGTTTTTT. Based on the CDR3 plus reference TRBV2 and TRBJ1-4, the full variable domain is EPEVTQTPSHQVTQMGQEVILRCVPISNHLYFYWYRQILGQKVEFLVSFYNNEISEKSEIFDDQFSVERPDGSNFTLKIRSTKLEDSAMYFCASSRDGGNEKLFFGSGTQLSVL.

The chain uses TRBV7-7 and TRBJ1-1, with D unclear. CDR3 size: 13 residues. In germline, CDR1 is SSHAT, CDR2 FNYEAQ (reference sequence). V was shortened by 5 bases and J by 1 base, with 8 bases between the two germline ends. CDR3 nucleotides: TGTGCCAGCAGCGCGGACGGGAACACTGAAGCTTTCTTT. It is translated as CASSADGNTEAFF.

The rearrangement uses TRBV10-3 and TRBJ2-1; 12 bases agree with TRBD2. Germline V gene sequence: CDR1 ENHRY, CDR2 SYGVKD. This CDR3 is 14 amino acids long. Trimming took 4 bases from V and 5 from J; bases not matched to a gene: 0. CDR3 amino acids: CAISGTSGDNEQFF. CDR3 sequence (DNA): TGTGCCATCAGTGGGACTAGCGGGGACAATGAGCAGTTCTTC.

This clone was recorded once. The V call is TRBV7-2, the J call TRBJ2-7; D uncertain. The CDR3 has 13 amino acids. V was shortened by 6 bases and J by 0 bases, with 9 bases between the two germline ends. CDR1 and CDR2 (germline): SGHTA, FQGNSA. CDR3 in amino acids: CASRVAASYEQYF. Here the CDR3 DNA reads TGTGCCAGCAGAGTGGCAGCCTCCTACGAGCAGTACTTC.

The chain uses TRBV28 and TRBJ1-4, with a weak D call TRBD1 (5 bases). V was cut by 2 bases and J by 7 bases, with 17 bases left in between. This CDR3 is built from 16 residues. CDR1 and CDR2 from the germline V gene are MDHEN and SYDVKM. CDR3 nucleotides: TGTGCCAGCAGTTTAAGAGGGGACCCCTGGGGTGAAAAACTGTTTTTT. This encodes CASSLRGDPWGEKLFF.

The chain combines TRBV19 with TRBJ2-5; D is perhaps TRBD1 or TRBD2 (5 bases each). This CDR3 has 14 residues. The ends were cut back, 3 bases at V and 5 bases at J, with 13 bases in the middle. Looked up from germline, CDR1 is LNHDA and CDR2 is SQIVND (reference sequence). The CDR3 is CASSIQKGTETQYF. The CDR3 DNA follows: TGTGCCAGTAGTATTCAAAAGGGGACGGAGACCCAGTACTTC. Filled out from reference TRBV19 and TRBJ2-5, the complete variable domain reads DGGITQSPKYLFRKEGQNVTLSCEQNLNHDAMYWYRQDPGQGLRLIYYSQIVNDFQKGDIAEGYSVSREKKESFPLTVTSAQKNPTAFYLCASSIQKGTETQYFGPGTRLLVL.

A few counts support this clone. The chain couples TRBV10-2 to TRBJ2-1, with TRBD1 matching 11 bases. Germline CDR1 reads WSHSY; CDR2 reads SAAADI. V gave up 0 bases and J gave up 6 bases; unmatched junction bases: 7. CDR3 length: 17 amino acids. The CDR3, as DNA: TGCGCCAGCAGTGAGTCATCCGGGACAGGGGGTCTCAATGAGCAGTTCTTC. The encoded protein is CASSESSGTGGLNEQFF.